The 13 T cell receptor beta chains below were found in one sample sequenced in a study of graft-versus-host responses after intestinal transplantation. Their cognate antigens are unknown. Only in-frame clones appear in the TCRdb table, and some are missing; sequencing was by immunoSEQ multiplex PCR. The profile shows about 71,000 clones, roughly 94% of them singletons. The sequencing used unstimulated CD8+ T cells sorted from spleen or lymph node cells, collected before intestinal transplant. The source is a human donor who received an intestinal transplant.

V usage is TRBV28 and J usage is TRBJ1-2; tentatively, D is TRBD1 (5 bases). Between the trimmed V and J ends, which lost 3 bases and 1 base, there was a span of 15 bases. Germline loops: CDR1 MDHEN, CDR2 SYDVKM. The CDR3 length is 16 residues. Here the CDR3 reads CASSFPGHPNNYGYTF. In DNA, the CDR3 is TGTGCCAGCAGTTTCCCCGGACACCCGAATAACTATGGCTACACCTTC.

The chain employs TRBV10-1 and TRBJ1-4, with TRBD1 identical over 7 bases. The CDR3 loop spans 16 amino acids. Germline V gene data show CDR1 as WNHNN and CDR2 as SYGVQD (reference sequence). The ends lost 8 bases at V and 0 bases at J; junction bases unmatched: 9. CDR3 sequence: CASSKGTEATNEKLFF. Written as DNA, the CDR3 is TGCGCCAGCTCCAAGGGGACAGAAGCAACTAATGAAAAACTGTTTTTT.

The chain combines TRBV27 with TRBJ2-1, with D tentatively TRBD1 (6 bases). V lost 5 bases and J lost 0, with 17 bases in between. CDR1 MNHEY and CDR2 SMNVEV come from the germline V gene (reference sequence). The CDR3 sequence is 17 residues long. CDR3 nucleotides: TGTGCCAGCAGTCAAGCGCTACAGGGAAACTCCTACAATGAGCAGTTCTTC. Protein sequence: CASSQALQGNSYNEQFF.

V gene TRBV10-2 combines with J gene TRBJ2-7; no definite D call. Germline CDR1 and CDR2: WSHSY and SAAADI. CDR3 length: 12 amino acids. The V end lost 2 bases, the J end lost 3 bases, and 5 bases lay between the germline ends. CDR3 in DNA: TGCGCCAGCAGTGAGGGCAGCTACGAGCAGTACTTC. Translation: CASSEGSYEQYF.

This clone was seen only once. The chain couples TRBV28 to TRBJ2-2; tentative D call: TRBD2 (5 bases). This CDR3 region has 12 residues. V was pared by 6 bases and J by 7 bases, with 9 bases between. Germline CDR1 reads MDHEN; CDR2 reads SYDVKM. The CDR3, as DNA: TGTGCCAGCAGAGCGGTGGGCGGGGAGCTGTTTTTT. Protein: CASRAVGGELFF. The variable domain in full, with the rest retrieved from reference TRBV28 and TRBJ2-2, is DVKVTQSSRYLVKRTGEKVFLECVQDMDHENMFWYRQDPGLGLRLIYFSYDVKMKEKGDIPEGYSVSREKKERFSLILESASTNQTSMYLCASRAVGGELFFGEGSRLTVL.

This chain joins TRBV11-2 and TRBJ1-2; 8 bases align to TRBD1. The CDR3 runs to 14 residues. Germline V lookup: CDR1 SGHAT, CDR2 FQNNGV. The trim removed 1 base at V and 2 bases at J, leaving 0 bases unmatched. The CDR3 here is CASSLGQGNYGYTF. CDR3 nucleotides: TGTGCCAGCAGCTTAGGACAGGGGAACTATGGCTACACCTTC.

The chain combines TRBV7-6 with TRBJ2-5, with 11 bases matching TRBD2. The end of the DNA fits TRBJ2-7 better, so the J call may be wrong. The CDR3 covers 14 residues. Germline CDR1 SGHVS, CDR2 FNYEAQ. CDR3 in DNA: TGTGCCAGCAGTCTTACTAGCGGGAGTAACGAGCAGTACTTC. As protein: CASSLTSGSNEQYF.

The chain combines TRBV11-2 with TRBJ1-2; 9 bases agree with TRBD1. The CDR3 loop spans 18 amino acids. With 3 bases clipped from V and 4 bases from J, the junction kept 15 bases outside the gene matches. Germline assignment: CDR1 SGHAT and CDR2 FQNNGV. CDR3 nucleotides: TGTGCCAGCAGCTTGAGCTTCCTGAAAAACAGGGGGCCCTATGGCTACACCTTC. Amino acids: CASSLSFLKNRGPYGYTF.

The chain carries TRBV5-6 and TRBJ2-7; 14 bases agree with TRBD2. V dropped 0 bases and J dropped 4; count of bases not matched to a gene: 6. The CDR3 is made up of 17 amino acids. Germline V gives CDR1 SGHDT, CDR2 YYEEEE. CDR3 amino acids: CASSLGLAGGPRYEQYF. DNA of the CDR3: TGTGCCAGCAGCTTGGGACTAGCGGGAGGGCCGCGGTACGAGCAGTACTTC.

The V and J genes are TRBV5-1 and TRBJ2-7, with D tentatively TRBD1 or TRBD2 (6 bases each). CDR1 and CDR2 from the germline V gene are SGHRS and YFSETQ. Trimming pared 2 bases from V and 6 bases from J, leaving 12 bases between. This CDR3 has 13 amino acids. CDR3 residues: CASSLGGQVEQYF. The DNA for the CDR3 is TGCGCCAGCAGCTTAGGGGGGCAGGTCGAGCAGTACTTC.

The chain employs TRBV4-2 and TRBJ1-5, with TRBD1 matching 7 bases. The CDR3 is 14 amino acids. The trim removed 3 bases at V and 1 base at J, leaving 0 bases unmatched. CDR1 and CDR2 from the germline V gene are LGHNA and YNFKEQ. CDR3 nucleotides: TGTGCCAGCAGCCAGGACAGGAGCAATCAGCCCCAGCATTTT. This codes for CASSQDRSNQPQHF.

The genes are TRBV19 and TRBJ1-4; tentative D call: TRBD1 (5 bases). Germline CDR1 LNHDA, CDR2 SQIVND (reference sequence). CDR3 length: 16 amino acids. V lost 6 bases and J 10 bases, leaving 24 bases between the germline ends. CDR3 nucleotide sequence: TGTGCCAGTAGAGTGGACCTACAGGAGCCCATGGGAAAACTGTTTTTT. Translating it yields CASRVDLQEPMGKLFF.

The rearrangement joins TRBV2 to TRBJ1-5; 9 bases match TRBD1. This CDR3 is 14 amino acids long. V shed 6 bases and J 11 bases; nucleotides not matched to a gene: 11. The germline CDR1 and CDR2 sequences are SNHLY and FYNNEI. The CDR3 here is CASSRGTGWETQHF. The CDR3 DNA follows: TGTGCCAGCAGCCGAGGGACAGGGTGGGAGACCCAGCATTTT.